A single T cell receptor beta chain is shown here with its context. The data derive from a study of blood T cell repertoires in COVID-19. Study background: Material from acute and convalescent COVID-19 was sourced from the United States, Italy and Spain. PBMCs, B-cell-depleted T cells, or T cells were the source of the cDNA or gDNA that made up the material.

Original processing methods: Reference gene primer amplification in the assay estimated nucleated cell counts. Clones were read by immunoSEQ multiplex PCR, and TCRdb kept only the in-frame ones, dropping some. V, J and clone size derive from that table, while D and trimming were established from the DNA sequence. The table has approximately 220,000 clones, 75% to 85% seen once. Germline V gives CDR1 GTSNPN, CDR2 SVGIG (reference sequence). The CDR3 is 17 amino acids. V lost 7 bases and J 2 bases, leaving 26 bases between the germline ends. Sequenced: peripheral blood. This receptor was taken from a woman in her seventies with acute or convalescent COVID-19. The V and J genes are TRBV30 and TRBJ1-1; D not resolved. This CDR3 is CASVSKTGNPLNTEAFF. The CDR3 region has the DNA TGTGCCTCCGTCTCCAAGACGGGAAACCCTCTAAACACTGAAGCTTTCTTT.